These 10 T cell receptor beta chains share one sample of origin, sequenced in a study of beta chain features in type 1 diabetes. The study reverse transcribed the entire isolated RNA, so it sequenced expressed TCRB transcripts. Clones were read by immunoSEQ multiplex PCR, and TCRdb kept only the in-frame ones, dropping some. The sample contains 430,000 or so clones, roughly an eighth of which appear only once. Sequencing input: naive CD4+ T cells from blood. These receptors were taken from a woman aged 18-29 years in good health.

A few counts support this clone. The gene calls are TRBV30 and TRBJ2-7, with D perhaps TRBD2 (6 bases). Trimming pared 1 base from V and 0 bases from J, leaving 13 bases between. Germline V gene sequence: CDR1 GTSNPN, CDR2 SVGIG (reference sequence). The CDR3 consists of 15 residues. The CDR3 reads CAWSAEAGSSYEQYF. CDR3 nucleotides: TGTGCCTGGAGTGCCGAGGCGGGGTCCTCCTACGAGCAGTACTTC. Looking up the rest from reference TRBV30 and TRBJ2-7 gives the full variable domain: SQTIHQWPATLVQPVGSPLSLECTVEGTSNPNLYWYRQAAGRGLQLLFYSVGIGQISSEVPQNLSASRPQDRQFILSSKKLLLSDSGFYLCAWSAEAGSSYEQYFGPGTRLTVT.

The sample holds a few counts of this clone. The J gene is TRBJ1-2, the V gene TRBV2; TRBD1 might be the D (5 bases). Trimming pared 7 bases from V and 0 bases from J, leaving 6 bases between. Germline V lookup: CDR1 SNHLY, CDR2 FYNNEI. The CDR3 is 12 residues long. CDR3 in DNA: TGTGCCAGCACGGGGGCTAACTATGGCTACACCTTC. Encoded protein: CASTGANYGYTF.

This clone was found a few times. The rearrangement links TRBV29-1 to TRBJ1-5, with D maybe TRBD1 (5 bases). The CDR3 totals 14 residues. Germline V gene lookup returns CDR1 SQVTM and CDR2 ANQGSEA. The V gene lost 4 bases and the J gene lost 8 bases, with 18 bases spanning the gap. CDR3 residues: CSVGFGGSLEPQHF. The CDR3 region has the DNA TGCAGCGTTGGGTTTGGGGGGTCCTTGGAGCCCCAGCATTTT.

This clone has just a few counts. This chain uses TRBV7-2 with TRBJ1-6; 9 bases are a match to TRBD1. This CDR3 spans 14 amino acids. Germline CDR1 SGHTA, CDR2 FQGNSA. V trimming: 3 bases; J trimming: 8 bases; junction bases outside the gene matches: 2. As DNA, the CDR3 is TGTGCCAGCAGCTTTAGGACAGGGGATTCACCCCTCCACTTT. This translates into CASSFRTGDSPLHF.

This clone has just a few counts. The chain couples TRBV27 to TRBJ2-1, with a weak D call TRBD2 (5 bases). CDR1 and CDR2 (germline): MNHEY, SMNVEV (reference sequence). The length of the CDR3 is 13 residues. Trimming took off 4 bases at V and 7 bases at J, with 11 bases between the two ends. The CDR3 nucleotides are TGTGCCAGCAGTTGGGTGGGAGTTAATGAGCAGTTCTTC. Translation: CASSWVGVNEQFF.

This clone was detected a few times. The chain has TRBV11-3 and TRBJ2-3, with unresolved D. The V and J ends lost 5 bases and 8 bases respectively, with 14 bases between them. CDR3 length: 13 amino acids. The germline CDR1 and CDR2 sequences are SGHNT and YENEEA. CDR3 amino acids: CASSPRAAGTQYF. CDR3 DNA sequence: TGTGCCAGCAGCCCCCGGGCCGCAGGTACGCAGTATTTT.

The chain employs TRBV4-2 and TRBJ1-2; the D is unclear. V gave up 1 base and J gave up 4 bases, with 10 bases separating them. This CDR3 contains 14 residues. Germline assignment: CDR1 LGHNA and CDR2 YNFKEQ. CDR3 nucleotide sequence: TGTGCCAGCAGCCAAGCTGCAGGCTTCTATGGCTACACCTTC. Its protein is CASSQAAGFYGYTF.

This clone has just a few counts. The chain recombines TRBV4-2 with TRBJ2-7; D remains ambiguous. There are 12 residues in the CDR3. The V gene's germline CDR1 is LGHNA and CDR2 YNFKEQ. Deletions cut 5 bases from V and 2 bases from J, with 7 bases between. CDR3 nucleotide sequence: TGTGCCAGCAGCTTCGGGCCCTACGAGCAGTACTTC. Residues: CASSFGPYEQYF.

The rearrangement links TRBV15 to TRBJ2-1; D unclear. V lost 5 bases to trimming and J lost 2 bases, with 10 bases between them. The CDR3 sequence is 14 residues long. CDR1 LNHNV and CDR2 YYDKDF come from the germline V gene (reference sequence). The CDR3 sequence is CATSWSGPYNEQFF. CDR3 sequence (DNA): TGTGCCACCAGCTGGTCGGGCCCCTACAATGAGCAGTTCTTC.

This rearrangement joins TRBV11-2 to TRBJ2-7; D gene uncertain. Germline V lookup: CDR1 SGHAT, CDR2 FQNNGV. The V gene lost 3 bases and the J gene lost 0 bases, with 9 bases spanning the gap. There are 14 residues in the CDR3. The DNA for the CDR3 is TGTGCCAGCAGCTTTAGTGTAAGCTCCTACGAGCAGTACGTC. It is translated as CASSFSVSSYEQYV.